The 4 T cell receptor beta chains below all came from one sample that was sequenced in a study of Graves' ophthalmopathy and Graves' hyperthyroidism. CDR3 regions of TCR beta were amplified from RNA transcripts. First-round RT-PCR employed HTBI primers, with a second-round multiplex PCR after it. TCRdb ran MiXCR on the multiplex PCR reads and lists one entry per CDR3 protein. The sample yields roughly 50,000 distinct CDR3 sequences, around half seen once. The specimen sequenced was peripheral blood. The receptor set was obtained from an adult man with Graves' ophthalmopathy.

The sample holds many counts of this clonotype. The chain employs TRBV4-1 and TRBJ1-2; D gene unclear. Trimming cost V 3 bases and J 0 bases, with 5 bases left between them. CDR1 and CDR2 (germline): MGHRA, YSYEKL. This CDR3 has 13 amino acids. CDR3 DNA: TGCGCCAGCAGCCATTCAGCTAACTATGGCTACACCTTC. Protein sequence: CASSHSANYGYTF.

This clonotype was observed many times. The V gene is TRBV7-9, the J gene TRBJ1-2; tentative D call: TRBD1 (6 bases). The CDR3 totals 15 residues. V was shortened by 7 bases and J by 0 bases, with 15 bases between the two germline ends. The germline V gene has CDR1 SEHNR and CDR2 FQNEAQ (reference sequence). For the CDR3, the DNA is TGTGCCAGCACTCGCCGGGACAAAGCTAACTATGGCTACACCTTC. Its protein is CASTRRDKANYGYTF.

This clonotype was counted many times. The V call is TRBV3-1, the J call TRBJ1-5, with 7 nucleotides matching TRBD1. Trimming cost V 4 bases and J 6 bases; bases outside gene matches: 6. Germline V lookup: CDR1 LGHDT, CDR2 YNNKEL (reference sequence). This CDR3 is built from 14 residues. CDR3 sequence (DNA): TGTGCCAGCAGCCCCCTACCAGGGGGTCAGCCCCAGCATTTT. This encodes CASSPLPGGQPQHF.

This clonotype was seen a few times. The chain has TRBV30 and TRBJ2-7, with 11 bases fitting TRBD2. The CDR3 has 17 amino acids. The germline V gene encodes CDR1 GTSNPN and CDR2 SVGIG (reference sequence). The ends lost 3 bases at V and 2 bases at J; junction bases unmatched: 12. The CDR3 is CAWSRFTGTSGTYEQYF. CDR3 sequence (DNA): TGTGCCTGGAGCAGATTTACCGGGACTAGCGGAACCTACGAGCAGTACTTC.